This T cell receptor beta chain was sequenced during a study of post-analysis software for immune sequencing data. General study points: Patients with multiple sclerosis recorded significantly lower normalized Chao1 diversity than controls, the study found.

This clonotype was counted between two and nine times. The antigen is unknown. Prepared libraries of TCR beta cDNA carried unique molecular identifiers. T cells, roughly 0.95 to 10 million of them, yielded some 500,000 cDNA molecules. TCRdb fed the PCR reads into MiXCR, producing one record per CDR3 protein. The profile shows some 800,000 distinct CDR3 sequences, around 45% of them singletons. Sample: blood. The TCR originated in a girl between 5 and 17 years old with multiple sclerosis.

Here the CDR3 reads CASSPTGTGGPTDTQYF. The CDR3 DNA is TGTGCCAGCAGCCCGACGGGGACGGGAGGCCCCACAGATACGCAGTATTTT. This rearrangement joins TRBV3-1 to TRBJ2-3, with TRBD2 matching over 7 bases. The germline CDR1 and CDR2 sequences are LGHDT and YNNKEL (reference sequence). The J segment lost 2 bases and the V segment lost 4 bases, leaving 12 bases of the junction unmatched. The CDR3 has 17 residues.